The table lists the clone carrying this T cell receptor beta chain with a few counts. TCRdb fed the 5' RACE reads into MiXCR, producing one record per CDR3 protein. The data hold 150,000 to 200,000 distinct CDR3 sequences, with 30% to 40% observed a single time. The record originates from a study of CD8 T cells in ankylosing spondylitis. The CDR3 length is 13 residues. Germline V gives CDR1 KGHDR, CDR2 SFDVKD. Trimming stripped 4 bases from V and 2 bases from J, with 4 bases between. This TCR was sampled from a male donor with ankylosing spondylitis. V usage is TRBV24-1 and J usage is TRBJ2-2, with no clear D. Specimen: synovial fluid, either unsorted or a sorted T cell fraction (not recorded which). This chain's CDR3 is CATSDYNTGELFF. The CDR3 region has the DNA TGTGCCACCAGTGACTACAACACCGGGGAGCTGTTTTTT.